This T cell receptor (beta chain) was profiled in a study of blood T cell repertoires in COVID-19. On the study more broadly: T cells, B-cell-depleted T cells, or PBMCs provided the cDNA or gDNA that served as material.

Profiled with immunoSEQ multiplex PCR; TCRdb holds only in-frame clones, not every one. Seen here are about 200,000 clones, 84% observed once, and the top ten hold approximately 8%. V dropped 5 bases and J dropped 3 bases, with 11 bases sitting between them. This CDR3 has 14 residues. CDR1 is KGHDR, CDR2 SFDVKD, per germline. The chain employs TRBV24-1 and TRBJ2-3; weak D call: TRBD2 (5 bases). The sequenced material came from peripheral blood. This TCR derives from a woman of 80 years or more with COVID-19, enrolled during active disease. The CDR3 DNA follows: TGTGCCACCAGTGGGAAGGGCGGGACAGATACGCAGTATTTT. The encoded protein is CATSGKGGTDTQYF.